The 18 T cell receptor beta chains presented below share a single source sample, sequenced in a study of cytomegalovirus exposure and HLA in healthy donors. PCR employed 60 Vbeta and 13 Jbeta primers. Sequenced by immunoSEQ multiplex PCR; TCRdb stores in-frame clones only, minus some. The data hold 80,000 to 95,000 clones, with 63% observed a single time. The sample taken for sequencing was PBMCs. The receptor set was obtained from a woman aged 25 to 39 in good health and CMV-seronegative.

J is TRBJ1-2 and V is TRBV7-2, with TRBD1 matching over 9 bases. The germline V gene has CDR1 SGHTA and CDR2 FQGNSA. The CDR3 sequence is 17 residues long. V lost 1 base to trimming and J lost 1 base; unmatched junction nucleotides: 7. DNA for the CDR3: TGTGCCAGCAGCTTAGTGGGACAGGGTTTCGGTAACTATGGCTACACCTTC. Translation: CASSLVGQGFGNYGYTF.

The J gene is TRBJ1-2, the V gene TRBV29-1; the match to TRBD1 covers 7 bases. This CDR3 contains 12 residues. Germline V lookup: CDR1 SQVTM, CDR2 ANQGSEA. The ends lost 0 bases at V and 8 bases at J; junction bases unmatched: 3. CDR3 DNA sequence: TGCAGCGTTGAAGATCAAGGGGGCGGCTACACCTTC. It encodes CSVEDQGGGYTF.

The chain links TRBV28 to TRBJ1-5; D is unresolved. The germline V gene encodes CDR1 MDHEN and CDR2 SYDVKM. Trimming shortened V by 7 bases and J by 4 bases, and 8 bases separated the two germline ends. CDR3 length equals 12 residues. The CDR3 nucleotides are TGTGCCAGCAAGAGAAGTAATCAGCCCCAGCATTTT. This encodes CASKRSNQPQHF.

The CDR3, as DNA: TGTGCCACCGGGTATCAGCCCCAGCATTTT. Translating gives CATGYQPQHF. The J gene is TRBJ1-5, the V gene TRBV27, with D uncertain. CDR3 size: 10 residues. Germline CDR1 MNHEY, CDR2 SMNVEV (reference sequence). Trimming removed 10 bases from V and 5 bases from J, with 6 bases in between.

The chain carries TRBV6-1 and TRBJ1-4, with D unclear. This CDR3 comprises 15 residues. Germline values: CDR1 MNHNS, CDR2 SASEGT. Trimming stripped 6 bases from V and 5 bases from J, with 16 bases between. DNA for the CDR3: TGTGCCAGCAGCGCCCCGGGGAGGAGAAATGAAAAACTGTTTTTT. The encoded protein is CASSAPGRRNEKLFF.

The rearrangement links TRBV28 to TRBJ1-1, with D tentatively TRBD1 (6 bases). Germline V gene lookup returns CDR1 MDHEN and CDR2 SYDVKM. V lost 5 bases, J lost 4 bases, and 17 bases lay in between. The CDR3 contains 15 residues. CDR3 in amino acids: CASSPLGGAATEAFF. The CDR3 DNA sequence: TGTGCCAGCAGTCCCTTAGGGGGGGCGGCCACTGAAGCTTTCTTT. The full variable domain, its missing parts supplied by reference TRBV28 and TRBJ1-1, is DVKVTQSSRYLVKRTGEKVFLECVQDMDHENMFWYRQDPGLGLRLIYFSYDVKMKEKGDIPEGYSVSREKKERFSLILESASTNQTSMYLCASSPLGGAATEAFFGQGTRLTVV.

The rearrangement joins TRBV18 to TRBJ2-3; 8 bases fit TRBD1. Germline trimming cut 5 bases from V and 1 base from J; bases unmatched to any gene: 8. Germline CDR1 reads KGHSH; CDR2 reads LQKENI. The CDR3 spans 16 residues. The CDR3: CASSGQGGPRTDTQYF. In DNA form, the CDR3 reads TGTGCCAGCTCAGGACAGGGAGGACCCCGCACAGATACGCAGTATTTT. Combining the CDR3 with reference TRBV18 and TRBJ2-3 gives the whole variable domain NAGVMQNPRHLVRRRGQEARLRCSPMKGHSHVYWYRQLPEEGLKFMVYLQKENIIDESGMPKERFSAEFPKEGPSILRIQQVVRGDSAAYFCASSGQGGPRTDTQYFGPGTRLTVL.

The V call is TRBV5-1, the J call TRBJ2-3; perhaps TRBD1 as D (5 bases). CDR3 length: 15 residues. The germline V and J ends were trimmed by 0 bases and 4 bases, with 12 bases remaining between them. Germline V gene data show CDR1 as SGHRS and CDR2 as YFSETQ. The CDR3 loop reads CASSLEGPRADTQYF. DNA of the CDR3: TGCGCCAGCAGCTTGGAGGGGCCCCGAGCAGATACGCAGTATTTT.

V gene TRBV29-1 combines with J gene TRBJ2-7, with 11 positions matching TRBD2. Germline V gene sequence: CDR1 SQVTM, CDR2 ANQGSEA. The CDR3 sequence is 14 residues long. V lost 7 bases to trimming and J lost 6 bases; unmatched junction nucleotides: 11. This CDR3 is CSAASGRSPSEQYF. For the CDR3, the DNA is TGCAGCGCAGCTAGCGGGAGGTCCCCGTCCGAGCAGTACTTC.

V is TRBV5-1 and J is TRBJ2-3; 9 bases line up with TRBD2. V trimming: 6 bases; J trimming: 7 bases; junction bases outside the gene matches: 12. The CDR3 loop spans 15 amino acids. Germline V gene lookup returns CDR1 SGHRS and CDR2 YFSETQ. CDR3 region: CASMISSGSVNTQYF. Written as DNA, the CDR3 is TGCGCCAGCATGATAAGTAGCGGGAGCGTGAATACGCAGTATTTT.

The gene calls are TRBV7-9 and TRBJ1-5; no clear D gene. This CDR3 is 14 amino acids long. Germline V gene sequence: CDR1 SEHNR, CDR2 FQNEAQ (reference sequence). V lost 5 bases and J lost 1, with 9 bases in between. CDR3 amino acids: CASSSPVSNQPQHF. The CDR3 region has the DNA TGTGCCAGCAGCAGCCCGGTAAGCAATCAGCCCCAGCATTTT.

The V gene is TRBV9, the J gene TRBJ2-7, with TRBD1 matching 8 bases. Unmatched junction bases numbered 15, after V lost 10 bases and J lost 6 bases. Germline CDR1 and CDR2: SGDLS and YYNGEE. The CDR3 extends over 14 amino acids. This CDR3 reads CASDGGSDRAEQYF. DNA for the CDR3: TGTGCCTCCGATGGGGGGTCGGACAGGGCCGAGCAGTACTTC.

The chain uses TRBV19 and TRBJ2-1; D perhaps matches TRBD2 (7 bases). V was clipped by 5 bases and J by 1 base, with 12 bases between them. The CDR3 spans 15 residues. Per the germline V gene, CDR1 is LNHDA and CDR2 is SQIVND (reference sequence). Here the CDR3 DNA reads TGTGCCAGTAGTGAGGGGAGGGGGTCCTACAATGAGCAGTTCTTC. Translating it yields CASSEGRGSYNEQFF.

V gene TRBV7-6 combines with J gene TRBJ2-1; 10 nucleotides agree with TRBD2. This CDR3 is built from 15 residues. Unmatched junction bases numbered 9, after V lost 5 bases and J lost 8 bases. CDR1 is SGHVS, CDR2 FNYEAQ, per germline. The CDR3 reads CASSIPSGGVDEQFF. The CDR3 DNA reads as TGTGCCAGCAGCATTCCTAGCGGGGGCGTAGATGAGCAGTTCTTC.

This clone was found a few times. The rearrangement joins TRBV20-1 to TRBJ1-1; no firm D call. V shed 6 bases and J shed 6 bases, with 11 bases lying between them. CDR1 DFQATT and CDR2 SNEGSKA come from the germline V gene (reference sequence). The CDR3 totals 11 residues. CDR3 sequence (DNA): TGCAGTGCCGATCGCGGGGCTGAAGCTTTCTTT. It is translated as CSADRGAEAFF.

A single count supports this clone. The chain has TRBV21-1 and TRBJ1-2; the D segment call TRBD1 is taken from the table without a DNA check. TRBV21-1 is listed as a pseudogene. The CDR3 has 15 residues. The CDR3 region has the DNA TGTGCCAGCAGCAAGAGGGGAACCCTCAGGGGTGGCTACACCTTC. Protein: CASSKRGTLRGGYTF.

This clone was observed a few times. This chain joins TRBV4-3 and TRBJ2-5; 14 bases align to TRBD2. J lost 0 bases, V lost 3 bases, and 6 bases had no gene match. There are 18 residues in the CDR3. The V gene's germline CDR1 is LGHNA and CDR2 YSLEER. The CDR3 spells CASSQGLAGVLDQETQYF. CDR3 in DNA: TGCGCCAGCAGCCAGGGACTAGCGGGAGTGTTAGACCAAGAGACCCAGTACTTC.

This clone was observed a handful of times. The V call is TRBV5-1, the J call TRBJ1-2; D might be TRBD1 (5 bases). Trimming removed 4 bases from V and 0 bases from J, with 10 bases in between. The CDR3 is made up of 14 amino acids. In germline, CDR1 is SGHRS, CDR2 YFSETQ. The DNA for the CDR3 is TGCGCCAGCAGCGCGGAGGGACCTAACTATGGCTACACCTTC. It encodes CASSAEGPNYGYTF.